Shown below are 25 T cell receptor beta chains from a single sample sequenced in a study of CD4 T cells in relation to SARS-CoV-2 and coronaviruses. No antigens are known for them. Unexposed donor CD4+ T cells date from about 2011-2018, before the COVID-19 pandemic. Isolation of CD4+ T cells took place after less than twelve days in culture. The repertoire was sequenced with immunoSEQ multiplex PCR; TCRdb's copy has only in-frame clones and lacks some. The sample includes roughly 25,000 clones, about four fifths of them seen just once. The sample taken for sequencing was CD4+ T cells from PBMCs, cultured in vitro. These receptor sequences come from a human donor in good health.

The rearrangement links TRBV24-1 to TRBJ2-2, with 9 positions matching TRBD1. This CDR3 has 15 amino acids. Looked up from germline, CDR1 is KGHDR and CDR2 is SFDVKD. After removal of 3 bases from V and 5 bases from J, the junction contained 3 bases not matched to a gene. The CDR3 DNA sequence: TGTGCCACCAGTGATCCACAGGGGGCGACCGGGGAGCTGTTTTTT. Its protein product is CATSDPQGATGELFF.

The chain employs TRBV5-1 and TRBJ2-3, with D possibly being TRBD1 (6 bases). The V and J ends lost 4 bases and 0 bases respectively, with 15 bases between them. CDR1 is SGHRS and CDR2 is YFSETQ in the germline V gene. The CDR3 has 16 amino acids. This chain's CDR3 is CASSAPQGTSTDTQYF. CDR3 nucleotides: TGCGCCAGCAGCGCTCCACAGGGCACTAGCACAGATACGCAGTATTTT. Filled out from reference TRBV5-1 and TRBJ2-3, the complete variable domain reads KAGVTQTPRYLIKTRGQQVTLSCSPISGHRSVSWYQQTPGQGLQFLFEYFSETQRNKGNFPGRFSGRQFSNSRSEMNVSTLELGDSALYLCASSAPQGTSTDTQYFGPGTRLTVL.

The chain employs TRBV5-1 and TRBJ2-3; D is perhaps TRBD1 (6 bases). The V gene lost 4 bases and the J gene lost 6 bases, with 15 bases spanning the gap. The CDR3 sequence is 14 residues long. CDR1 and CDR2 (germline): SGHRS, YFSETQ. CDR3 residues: CASSPGQTFDTQYF. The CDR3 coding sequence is TGCGCCAGCAGCCCGGGACAAACATTTGATACGCAGTATTTT.

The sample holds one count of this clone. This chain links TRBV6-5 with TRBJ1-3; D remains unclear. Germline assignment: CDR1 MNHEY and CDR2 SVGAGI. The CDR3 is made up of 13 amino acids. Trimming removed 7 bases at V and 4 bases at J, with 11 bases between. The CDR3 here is CASNVTPGNTIYF. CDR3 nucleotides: TGTGCCAGCAACGTAACCCCCGGAAACACCATATATTTT.

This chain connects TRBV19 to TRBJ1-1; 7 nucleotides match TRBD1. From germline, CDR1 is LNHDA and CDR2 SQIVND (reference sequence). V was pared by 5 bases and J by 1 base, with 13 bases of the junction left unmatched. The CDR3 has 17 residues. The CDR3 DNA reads TGTGCCAGTAGTGCGCTCAGACAGGGAGATGCGAACACTGAAGCTTTCTTT. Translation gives CASSALRQGDANTEAFF.

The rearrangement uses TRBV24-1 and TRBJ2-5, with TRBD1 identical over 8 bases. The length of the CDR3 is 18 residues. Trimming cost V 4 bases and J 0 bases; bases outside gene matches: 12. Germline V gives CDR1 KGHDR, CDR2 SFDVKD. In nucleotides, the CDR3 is TGTGCCACCAGTGACCCCCGGGACAGGTGGGGGTACCAAGAGACCCAGTACTTC. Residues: CATSDPRDRWGYQETQYF.

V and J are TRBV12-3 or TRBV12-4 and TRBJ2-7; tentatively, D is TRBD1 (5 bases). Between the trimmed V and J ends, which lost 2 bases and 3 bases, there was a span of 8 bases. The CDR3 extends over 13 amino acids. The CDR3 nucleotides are TGTGCCAGCAGTTTAAGACAGATCTACGAGCAGTACTTC. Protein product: CASSLRQIYEQYF.

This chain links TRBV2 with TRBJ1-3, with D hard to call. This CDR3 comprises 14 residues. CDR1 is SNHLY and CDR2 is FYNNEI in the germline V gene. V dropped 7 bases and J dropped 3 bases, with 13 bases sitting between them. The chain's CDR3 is CASKGEGSGNTIYF. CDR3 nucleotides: TGTGCCAGCAAAGGAGAGGGTAGTGGAAACACCATATATTTT. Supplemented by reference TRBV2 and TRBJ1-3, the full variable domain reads EPEVTQTPSHQVTQMGQEVILRCVPISNHLYFYWYRQILGQKVEFLVSFYNNEISEKSEIFDDQFSVERPDGSNFTLKIRSTKLEDSAMYFCASKGEGSGNTIYFGEGSWLTVV.

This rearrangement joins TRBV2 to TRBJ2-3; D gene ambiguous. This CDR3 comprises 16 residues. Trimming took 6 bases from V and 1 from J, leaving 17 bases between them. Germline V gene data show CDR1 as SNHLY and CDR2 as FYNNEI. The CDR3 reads CASSPETFSRTDTQYF. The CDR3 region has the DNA TGTGCCAGCAGCCCCGAGACTTTCAGTCGCACAGATACGCAGTATTTT.

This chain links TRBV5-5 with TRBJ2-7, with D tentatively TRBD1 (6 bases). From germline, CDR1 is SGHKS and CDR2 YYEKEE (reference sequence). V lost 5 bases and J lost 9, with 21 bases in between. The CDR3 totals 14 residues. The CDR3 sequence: CASSTGQNNRGQYF. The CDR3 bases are TGTGCCAGCAGTACGGGACAAAATAACCGGGGGCAGTACTTC.

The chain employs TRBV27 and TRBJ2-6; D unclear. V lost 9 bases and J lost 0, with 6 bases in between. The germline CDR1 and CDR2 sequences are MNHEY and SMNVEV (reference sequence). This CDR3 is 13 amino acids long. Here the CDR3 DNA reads TGTGCCAGTGCCTACTCTGGGGCCAACGTCCTGACTTTC. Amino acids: CASAYSGANVLTF.

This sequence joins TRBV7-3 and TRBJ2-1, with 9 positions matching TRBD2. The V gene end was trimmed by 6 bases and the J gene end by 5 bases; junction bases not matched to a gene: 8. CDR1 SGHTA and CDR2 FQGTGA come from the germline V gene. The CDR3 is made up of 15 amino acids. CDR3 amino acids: CASRQSGLANNEQFF. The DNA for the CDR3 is TGTGCCAGCAGGCAATCAGGACTAGCGAACAATGAGCAGTTCTTC.

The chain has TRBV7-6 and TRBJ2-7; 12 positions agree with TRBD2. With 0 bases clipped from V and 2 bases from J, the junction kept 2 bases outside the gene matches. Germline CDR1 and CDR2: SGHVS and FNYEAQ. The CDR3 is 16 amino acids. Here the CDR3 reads CASSLALAGGPYEQYF. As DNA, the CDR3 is TGTGCCAGCAGCTTAGCCCTAGCGGGAGGGCCCTACGAGCAGTACTTC. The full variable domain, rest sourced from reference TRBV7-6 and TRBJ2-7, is GAGVSQSPRYKVTKRGQDVALRCDPISGHVSLYWYRQALGQGPEFLTYFNYEAQQDKSGLPNDRFSAERPEGSISTLTIQRTEQRDSAMYRCASSLALAGGPYEQYFGPGTRLTVT.

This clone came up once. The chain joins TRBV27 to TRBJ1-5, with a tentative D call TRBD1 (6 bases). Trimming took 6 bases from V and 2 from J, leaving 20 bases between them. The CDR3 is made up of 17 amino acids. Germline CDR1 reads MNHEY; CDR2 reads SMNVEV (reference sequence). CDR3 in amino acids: CASSPGGGRGGNQPQHF. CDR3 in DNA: TGTGCCAGCAGCCCTGGAGGGGGTCGCGGGGGCAATCAGCCCCAGCATTTT.

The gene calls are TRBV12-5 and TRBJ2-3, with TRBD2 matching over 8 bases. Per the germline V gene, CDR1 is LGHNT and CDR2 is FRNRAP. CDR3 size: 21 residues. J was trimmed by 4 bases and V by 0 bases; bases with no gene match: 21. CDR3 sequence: CASGLVADGRLAGFSPDTQYF. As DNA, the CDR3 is TGTGCTAGTGGTTTGGTAGCAGACGGGAGGCTAGCGGGTTTCTCACCAGATACGCAGTATTTT.

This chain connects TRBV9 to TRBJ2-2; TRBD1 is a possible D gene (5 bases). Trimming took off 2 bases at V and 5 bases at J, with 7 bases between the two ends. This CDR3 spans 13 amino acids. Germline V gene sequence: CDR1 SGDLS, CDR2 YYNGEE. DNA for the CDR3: TGTGCCAGCAGCGTCAGGGCAACCGGGGAGCTGTTTTTT. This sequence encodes CASSVRATGELFF. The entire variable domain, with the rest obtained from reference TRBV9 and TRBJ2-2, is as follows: DSGVTQTPKHLITATGQRVTLRCSPRSGDLSVYWYQQSLDQGLQFLIQYYNGEERAKGNILERFSAQQFPDLHSELNLSSLELGDSALYFCASSVRATGELFFGEGSRLTVL.

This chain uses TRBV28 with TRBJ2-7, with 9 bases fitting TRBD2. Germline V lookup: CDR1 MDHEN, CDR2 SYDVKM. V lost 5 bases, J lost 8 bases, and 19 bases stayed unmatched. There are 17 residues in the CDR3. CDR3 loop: CASSGQGGRARGWQQYF. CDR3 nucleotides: TGTGCCAGCAGTGGGCAAGGCGGGAGGGCCAGGGGTTGGCAGCAGTACTTC.

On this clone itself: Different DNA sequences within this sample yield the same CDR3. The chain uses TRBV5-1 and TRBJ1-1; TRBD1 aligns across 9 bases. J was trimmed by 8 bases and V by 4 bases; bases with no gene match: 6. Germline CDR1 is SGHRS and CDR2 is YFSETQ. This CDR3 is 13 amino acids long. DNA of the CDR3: TGCGCCAGCAGCCCAGGACAGGGGACCGAAGCTTTCTTT. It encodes CASSPGQGTEAFF.

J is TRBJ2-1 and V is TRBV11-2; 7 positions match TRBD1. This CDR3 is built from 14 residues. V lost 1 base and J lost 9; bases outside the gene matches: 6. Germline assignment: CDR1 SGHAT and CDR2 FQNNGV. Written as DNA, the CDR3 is TGTGCCAGCAGCTTAGGGGGGACAGTAGGTGAGCAGTTCTTC. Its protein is CASSLGGTVGEQFF.

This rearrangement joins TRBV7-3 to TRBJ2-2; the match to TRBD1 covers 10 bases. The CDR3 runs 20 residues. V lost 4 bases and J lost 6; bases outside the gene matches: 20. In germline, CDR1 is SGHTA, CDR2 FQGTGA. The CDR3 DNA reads TGTGCCAGCAGCTCAAAGTTCCGGGACAGGGGACCCCTAAATCCCGGGGAGCTGTTTTTT. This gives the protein CASSSKFRDRGPLNPGELFF.

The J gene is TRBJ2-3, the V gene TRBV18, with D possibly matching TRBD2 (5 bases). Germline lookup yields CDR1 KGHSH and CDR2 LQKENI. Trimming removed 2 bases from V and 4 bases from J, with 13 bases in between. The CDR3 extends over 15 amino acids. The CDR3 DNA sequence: TGTGCCAGCTCACCAGACTACCTTAGTTCAGATACGCAGTATTTT. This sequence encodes CASSPDYLSSDTQYF.

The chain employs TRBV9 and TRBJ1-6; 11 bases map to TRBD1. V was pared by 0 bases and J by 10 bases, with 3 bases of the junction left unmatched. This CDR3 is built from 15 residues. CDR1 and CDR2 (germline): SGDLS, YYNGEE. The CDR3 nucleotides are TGTGCCAGCAGCGTAGGGGGGACAGGGGGGTCACCCCTCCACTTT. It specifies CASSVGGTGGSPLHF.

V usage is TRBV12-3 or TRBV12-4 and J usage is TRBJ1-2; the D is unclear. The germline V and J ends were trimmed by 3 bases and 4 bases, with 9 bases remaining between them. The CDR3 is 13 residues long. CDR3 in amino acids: CASSFGRSYGYTF. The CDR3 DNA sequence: TGTGCCAGCAGTTTCGGACGGAGCTATGGCTACACCTTC.

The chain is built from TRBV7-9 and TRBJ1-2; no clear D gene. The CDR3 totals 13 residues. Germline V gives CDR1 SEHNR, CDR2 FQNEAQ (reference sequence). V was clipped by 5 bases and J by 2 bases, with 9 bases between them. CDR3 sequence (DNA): TGTGCCAGCAGCCAAGGAACCAACTATGGCTACACCTTC. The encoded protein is CASSQGTNYGYTF.

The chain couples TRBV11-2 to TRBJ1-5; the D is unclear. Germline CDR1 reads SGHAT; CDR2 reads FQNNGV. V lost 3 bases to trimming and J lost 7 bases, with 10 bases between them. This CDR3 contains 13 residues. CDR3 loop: CASSFLSGQPQHF. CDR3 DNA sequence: TGTGCCAGCAGCTTTTTATCGGGCCAGCCCCAGCATTTT.